These T cell receptor beta chains were read from a single sample in a study of immune evolution from preneoplasia to lung adenocarcinoma. Clones were read by immunoSEQ multiplex PCR, and TCRdb kept only the in-frame ones, dropping some. The repertoire holds about 9,000 clones, with just over 75% as singletons. The sample was FFPE lung adenocarcinoma in situ tissue. These receptors originate from a person between 60 and 79 years old with lung adenocarcinoma. Each CDR3 is given with its conserved first and last residue. Each record gives: J gene, clone size, D gene, V gene, CDR3 DNA, CDR3 protein. A D gene is named only where the DNA matches it firmly. Some rows mark clone size as missing; the rest say once, few, many or name a class of expanded clone.

j_call: TRBJ2-1
clone_size: -
d_call: -
v_call: TRBV10-3
cdr3_nt: TGTGCCATCAGGGAATCCAAGGACCTCACCTACAATGAGCAGTTCTTC
cdr3_aa: CAIRESKDLTYNEQFF

j_call: TRBJ1-1
clone_size: -
d_call: TRBD1
v_call: TRBV5-4
cdr3_nt: TGTGCCAGCAAGCGACAGGGGGCGGCGAACACTGAAGCTTTCTTT
cdr3_aa: CASKRQGAANTEAFF

j_call: TRBJ1-5
clone_size: -
d_call: -
v_call: TRBV27
cdr3_nt: TGTGCCAGCAGTTTAAGGGGATACAATCAGCCCCAGCATTTT
cdr3_aa: CASSLRGYNQPQHF

j_call: TRBJ2-2
clone_size: -
d_call: -
v_call: TRBV11-2
cdr3_nt: TGTGCCAGCAGCTTAGCATGGGGGTCTGGTGGCACCGGGGAGCTGTTTTTT
cdr3_aa: CASSLAWGSGGTGELFF

j_call: TRBJ1-2
clone_size: few
d_call: -
v_call: TRBV28
cdr3_nt: TGTGCCAGCAGTCGATCGGACGGCTACACCTTC
cdr3_aa: CASSRSDGYTF

j_call: TRBJ2-3
clone_size: large
d_call: -
v_call: TRBV9
cdr3_nt: TGTGCCAGCAGCGTAGAATGGCCCGACAGCGACGCAGATACGCAGTATTTT
cdr3_aa: CASSVEWPDSDADTQYF

j_call: TRBJ1-1
clone_size: -
d_call: -
v_call: TRBV30
cdr3_nt: TGTGCCTGGACGACCCCAGAGAAGAGGAACACTGAAGCTTTCTTT
cdr3_aa: CAWTTPEKRNTEAFF

j_call: TRBJ2-7
clone_size: once
d_call: -
v_call: TRBV7-3
cdr3_nt: TGTGCCAGCAGCTTAACGGGACTCGCGGGGGAGCAGTACTTC
cdr3_aa: CASSLTGLAGEQYF

j_call: TRBJ1-5
clone_size: few
d_call: TRBD1
v_call: TRBV6-1
cdr3_nt: TGTGCCAGCAGAGAAGGGGGCTCGCATCAGCCCCAGCATTTT
cdr3_aa: CASREGGSHQPQHF

j_call: TRBJ1-2
clone_size: -
d_call: -
v_call: TRBV5-8
cdr3_nt: TGTGCCAGCAGCTTGGGATTTGTGTATGGCTACACCTTC
cdr3_aa: CASSLGFVYGYTF

j_call: TRBJ2-5
clone_size: -
d_call: -
v_call: TRBV10-3
cdr3_nt: TGTGCCACCAGGGAGAGGTTAGAGACCCAGTACTTC
cdr3_aa: CATRERLETQYF

j_call: TRBJ2-7
clone_size: few
d_call: TRBD1
v_call: TRBV6-5
cdr3_nt: TGTGCCAGCAGGGACGCCTACAGGGGATGGAACGAGCAGTACTTC
cdr3_aa: CASRDAYRGWNEQYF

j_call: TRBJ2-7
clone_size: -
d_call: TRBD1
v_call: TRBV18
cdr3_nt: TGTGCCAGCTCACCGGACAGGGGGTCCTACGAGCAGTACTTC
cdr3_aa: CASSPDRGSYEQYF

j_call: TRBJ2-5
clone_size: -
d_call: -
v_call: TRBV6-1
cdr3_nt: TGTGCCAGCAGTGTCCAAAGGGAGACCCAGTACTTC
cdr3_aa: CASSVQRETQYF

j_call: TRBJ1-2
clone_size: few
d_call: -
v_call: TRBV21-1
cdr3_nt: TGTGCCAGCAGCGTAGGGAACCATGGCTACACCTTC
cdr3_aa: CASSVGNHGYTF

j_call: TRBJ2-5
clone_size: once
d_call: TRBD1
v_call: TRBV7-9
cdr3_nt: TGTGCCAGCAGCTTAGACCAGGGGGCGGGGGAGACCCAGTACTTC
cdr3_aa: CASSLDQGAGETQYF

j_call: TRBJ2-5
clone_size: -
d_call: TRBD2
v_call: TRBV4-2
cdr3_nt: TGTGCCAGCAGCCAAGATCAGGCAGCGGGGGGGCAAGGACGGGGAGAGACCCAGTACTTC
cdr3_aa: CASSQDQAAGGQGRGETQYF

j_call: TRBJ2-3
clone_size: hyperexpanded
d_call: TRBD2
v_call: TRBV7-9
cdr3_nt: TGTGCCAGCAGCTTATTTAGCGGGGCCAAAGATACGCAGTATTTT
cdr3_aa: CASSLFSGAKDTQYF

j_call: TRBJ2-7
clone_size: few
d_call: -
v_call: TRBV27
cdr3_nt: TGTGCCAGCAGTTTGTCCCGGTCCTACGAGCAGTACTTC
cdr3_aa: CASSLSRSYEQYF

j_call: TRBJ1-5
clone_size: -
d_call: -
v_call: TRBV7-9
cdr3_nt: TGTGCCAGCAGCTTAGGAGGGGTTCTCAATCAGCCCCAGCATTTT
cdr3_aa: CASSLGGVLNQPQHF

j_call: TRBJ1-6
clone_size: -
d_call: -
v_call: TRBV28
cdr3_nt: TGTGCCAGCATGGGGGACATTCGAGAACTTAATTCACCCCTCCACTTT
cdr3_aa: CASMGDIRELNSPLHF

j_call: TRBJ2-5
clone_size: -
d_call: -
v_call: TRBV4-3
cdr3_nt: TGCGCCAGCAGCCAAGATAAGGGAACGGGAGAGACCCAGTACTTC
cdr3_aa: CASSQDKGTGETQYF

j_call: TRBJ2-7
clone_size: -
d_call: -
v_call: TRBV28
cdr3_nt: TGTGCCAGCAGTTACGAATCGGAGCAGTACTTC
cdr3_aa: CASSYESEQYF

j_call: TRBJ1-2
clone_size: -
d_call: TRBD1
v_call: TRBV5-1
cdr3_nt: TGCGCCAGCACCTCAGGGGGAGAAGGCTACACCTTC
cdr3_aa: CASTSGGEGYTF

j_call: TRBJ2-1
clone_size: -
d_call: TRBD2
v_call: TRBV18
cdr3_nt: TGTGCCAGCTCACCACCCAGGCTAGCGGGGGCCTACAATGAGCAGTTCTTC
cdr3_aa: CASSPPRLAGAYNEQFF

j_call: TRBJ1-1
clone_size: few
d_call: -
v_call: TRBV15
cdr3_nt: TGTGCCACCAGCAGAGAGTCTTACACTGAAGCTTTCTTT
cdr3_aa: CATSRESYTEAFF

j_call: TRBJ1-1
clone_size: once
d_call: TRBD1
v_call: TRBV6-6
cdr3_nt: TGTGCCAGCAGTTTGGGACAGGGAGACACTGAAGCTTTCTTT
cdr3_aa: CASSLGQGDTEAFF

j_call: TRBJ1-2
clone_size: -
d_call: -
v_call: TRBV11-2
cdr3_nt: TGTGCCAGCAGCCCCAATCTGGGGGCAGGGTATGGCTACACCTTC
cdr3_aa: CASSPNLGAGYGYTF

j_call: TRBJ1-1
clone_size: -
d_call: TRBD1
v_call: TRBV19
cdr3_nt: TGTGCCAGTAGTCACGACAGGGGTTGGACTGAAGCTTTCTTT
cdr3_aa: CASSHDRGWTEAFF

j_call: TRBJ1-1
clone_size: -
d_call: -
v_call: TRBV25-1
cdr3_nt: TGTGCCAGCAGTACAGGACCAAGAGCTTTCTTT
cdr3_aa: CASSTGPRAFF

j_call: TRBJ1-3
clone_size: -
d_call: -
v_call: TRBV9
cdr3_nt: TGTGCCAGCAGCCCCACCGGGGGGAGTGGGCTGAGGGCTGGAAACACCATATATTTT
cdr3_aa: CASSPTGGSGLRAGNTIYF

j_call: TRBJ1-1
clone_size: -
d_call: TRBD1
v_call: TRBV2
cdr3_nt: TGTGCCAGCCGACGACAGGGAGGCACGAACACTGAAGCTTTCTTT
cdr3_aa: CASRRQGGTNTEAFF

j_call: TRBJ1-2
clone_size: -
d_call: TRBD1
v_call: TRBV6-1
cdr3_nt: TGTGCCAGCAGAGCCGGGACAGGGGGCAACTATGGCTACACCTTC
cdr3_aa: CASRAGTGGNYGYTF

j_call: TRBJ1-2
clone_size: -
d_call: -
v_call: TRBV7-8
cdr3_nt: TGTGCCAGCAGCTTAATGGGAAGAGCTAACTATGGCTACACCTTC
cdr3_aa: CASSLMGRANYGYTF

j_call: TRBJ1-5
clone_size: large
d_call: TRBD1
v_call: TRBV2
cdr3_nt: TGTGCCAGCAGTGAAGGGGGACAGGGCAATCAGCCCCAGCATTTT
cdr3_aa: CASSEGGQGNQPQHF

j_call: TRBJ1-4
clone_size: -
d_call: -
v_call: TRBV5-5
cdr3_nt: TGTGCCAGCAGCTTGGGGCCACGAAGAAACCTTGAAAAACTGTTTTTT
cdr3_aa: CASSLGPRRNLEKLFF

j_call: TRBJ1-1
clone_size: -
d_call: TRBD1
v_call: TRBV7-6
cdr3_nt: TGTGCCAGCAGCTTAGACGCAGGGGGGACGGGAACTGAAGCTTTCTTT
cdr3_aa: CASSLDAGGTGTEAFF

j_call: TRBJ1-1
clone_size: few
d_call: -
v_call: TRBV15
cdr3_nt: TGTGCCACCAGCAGAGGACTGATTTCAGGGGCCACTGAAGCTTTCTTT
cdr3_aa: CATSRGLISGATEAFF

j_call: TRBJ1-5
clone_size: few
d_call: TRBD1
v_call: TRBV5-1
cdr3_nt: TGCGCCAGCAGCGGATACCGGGACAGAAACAATCAGCCCCAGCATTTT
cdr3_aa: CASSGYRDRNNQPQHF

j_call: TRBJ1-2
clone_size: -
d_call: TRBD1
v_call: TRBV7-9
cdr3_nt: TGTGCCAGCAGCTCATACAGGGGCGTCTTCTATGGCTACACCTTC
cdr3_aa: CASSSYRGVFYGYTF

j_call: TRBJ2-1
clone_size: -
d_call: TRBD2
v_call: TRBV30
cdr3_nt: TGTGCCTGGACTTTACGGGGGGTCTACAATGAGCAGTTCTTC
cdr3_aa: CAWTLRGVYNEQFF

j_call: TRBJ2-7
clone_size: -
d_call: -
v_call: TRBV29-1
cdr3_nt: TGCAGCCCCTCCTGGCGAGCCTACGAGCAGTACTTC
cdr3_aa: CSPSWRAYEQYF

j_call: TRBJ2-7
clone_size: -
d_call: TRBD2
v_call: TRBV4-3
cdr3_nt: TGCGCCAGCAGCCAAGATGCAGGACTAGTATACGAGCAGTACTTC
cdr3_aa: CASSQDAGLVYEQYF

j_call: TRBJ2-1
clone_size: -
d_call: TRBD1
v_call: TRBV11-3
cdr3_nt: TGTGCCAGCAGCTTCTCCGGGACAGGACTGGATGAGCAGTTCTTC
cdr3_aa: CASSFSGTGLDEQFF

j_call: TRBJ2-3
clone_size: -
d_call: -
v_call: TRBV7-9
cdr3_nt: TGTGCCAGCAGCTCGGACAGTTGGGCCGGGCAGTATTTT
cdr3_aa: CASSSDSWAGQYF

j_call: TRBJ2-2
clone_size: -
d_call: -
v_call: TRBV30
cdr3_nt: TGTGCCTGGAGTGTACGCCGGGGCTCGAACACCGGGGAGCTGTTTTTT
cdr3_aa: CAWSVRRGSNTGELFF

j_call: TRBJ2-1
clone_size: -
d_call: TRBD1
v_call: TRBV5-1
cdr3_nt: TGCGCCAGCAGCTTGCGGATGTTCGGACAGGGTGTCGACAATGAGCAGTTCTTC
cdr3_aa: CASSLRMFGQGVDNEQFF

j_call: TRBJ1-3
clone_size: -
d_call: -
v_call: TRBV7-6
cdr3_nt: TGTGCCAGCAGCTTAAGCCAGGGCGATGGAAACACCATATATTTT
cdr3_aa: CASSLSQGDGNTIYF

j_call: TRBJ1-3
clone_size: -
d_call: -
v_call: TRBV5-1
cdr3_nt: TGCGCCAGCACCCCCGGACCCAGCTCTGGAAACACCATATATTTT
cdr3_aa: CASTPGPSSGNTIYF

j_call: TRBJ2-5
clone_size: -
d_call: -
v_call: TRBV7-6
cdr3_nt: TGTGCCAGCAGCTCCCAAATCTGGCGGGGTGCGGGGACCCAGTACTTC
cdr3_aa: CASSSQIWRGAGTQYF

j_call: TRBJ2-2
clone_size: -
d_call: -
v_call: TRBV7-9
cdr3_nt: TGTGCCAGCAGCTTAGAGGCCAACACCGGGGAGCTGTTTTTT
cdr3_aa: CASSLEANTGELFF

j_call: TRBJ1-5
clone_size: -
d_call: -
v_call: TRBV2
cdr3_nt: TGTGCCAGCATGAGAGATAGCAATCAGCCCCAGCATTTT
cdr3_aa: CASMRDSNQPQHF

j_call: TRBJ1-1
clone_size: once
d_call: -
v_call: TRBV18
cdr3_nt: TGTGCCAGCTCACGGTCGCAGGAGACTGAAGCTTTCTTT
cdr3_aa: CASSRSQETEAFF